Presented here are 27 T cell receptor beta chains from one specimen sequenced in a study of OX40 agonist ivuxolimab in advanced cancers. The assay was immunoSEQ multiplex PCR, and TCRdb's table has in-frame clones only and misses some. The sample lists about 150,000 clones; 90% to 95% were seen once. The starting material was CD4+ or CD8+ T cells sorted from blood, obtained in a trial of the OX40 agonist ivuxolimab. These receptors were collected from an adult with an advanced solid tumor such as melanoma, head and neck, liver or kidney cancer.

This clone came up once. The chain links TRBV7-6 to TRBJ2-5, with 12 bases fitting TRBD1. The CDR3 runs to 16 residues. Germline V gene sequence: CDR1 SGHVS, CDR2 FNYEAQ. V lost 3 bases, J lost 5 bases, and 7 bases stayed unmatched. The CDR3 sequence: CASSFPGQGAGETQYF. As DNA, the CDR3 is TGTGCCAGCAGCTTTCCGGGACAGGGGGCTGGGGAGACCCAGTACTTC.

V is TRBV7-6 and J is TRBJ1-2, with a possible D match to TRBD1 (5 bases). Germline CDR1 is SGHVS and CDR2 is FNYEAQ. Trimming cost V 5 bases and J 7 bases, with 14 bases left between them. The CDR3 sequence is 13 residues long. In DNA, the CDR3 is TGTGCCAGCAGCCCGGGGGGTGACCGTGGCTACACCTTC. Its protein product is CASSPGGDRGYTF.

This sequence joins TRBV5-1 and TRBJ1-1; tentatively, D is TRBD1 (6 bases). CDR1 SGHRS and CDR2 YFSETQ come from the germline V gene. CDR3 length equals 20 residues. Trimming stripped 4 bases from V and 0 bases from J, with 28 bases between. The CDR3 nucleotides are TGCGCCAGCAGCCCAAGGGCCCTCGTACCCGGGACAAACATGAACACTGAAGCTTTCTTT. It encodes CASSPRALVPGTNMNTEAFF.

This clone was seen only a few times. This chain connects TRBV6-1 to TRBJ2-7; D unclear. With 7 bases removed from V and 3 bases from J, the gap between germline ends came to 16 bases. The germline V gene encodes CDR1 MNHNS and CDR2 SASEGT. This CDR3 region has 14 residues. The CDR3 DNA sequence: TGTGCCAGCACCCGACCATACGGGCTCTACGAGCAGTACTTC. It is translated as CASTRPYGLYEQYF.

The gene calls are TRBV6-5 and TRBJ2-7; perhaps TRBD2 as D (5 bases). The CDR3 length is 14 residues. The V end lost 2 bases, the J end lost 5 bases, and 13 bases lay between the germline ends. CDR1 is MNHEY and CDR2 is SVGAGI in the germline V gene. In DNA, the CDR3 is TGTGCCAGCAGTTACCGCCGGGAACGCAACGAGCAGTACTTC. It translates to CASSYRRERNEQYF.

The rearrangement uses TRBV5-6 and TRBJ1-1; D remains unclear. Germline lookup yields CDR1 SGHDT and CDR2 YYEEEE. This CDR3 region has 14 residues. The germline V and J ends were trimmed by 0 bases and 4 bases, with 10 bases remaining between them. The CDR3 here is CASSLVSVPTEAFF. The CDR3 DNA sequence: TGTGCCAGCAGCTTGGTGTCGGTCCCCACTGAAGCTTTCTTT.

This clone was seen a single time. V is TRBV7-2 and J is TRBJ2-1; tentatively, D is TRBD1 (5 bases). V gave up 3 bases and J gave up 1 base, with 13 bases separating them. The CDR3 covers 16 residues. Germline V CDR1 and CDR2: SGHTA, FQGNSA. CDR3 region: CASSFQGFGSYNEQFF. CDR3 DNA: TGTGCCAGCAGCTTTCAGGGTTTTGGGTCCTACAATGAGCAGTTCTTC.

This chain links TRBV6-1 with TRBJ1-5; perhaps TRBD1 as D (6 bases). The V gene lost 4 bases and the J gene lost 7 bases, with 14 bases spanning the gap. The CDR3 is 14 amino acids. CDR1 is MNHNS and CDR2 is SASEGT in the germline V gene. The CDR3 DNA reads TGTGCCAGCAGTGGAAACAGGGTCGGACAGCCCCAGCATTTT. Protein sequence: CASSGNRVGQPQHF.

The chain links TRBV6-5 to TRBJ2-5; D unclear. The CDR3 spans 14 residues. V lost 0 bases to trimming and J lost 1 base, with 6 bases between them. Germline V gene sequence: CDR1 MNHEY, CDR2 SVGAGI. CDR3 nucleotides: TGTGCCAGCAGTTACTCAGGCGGCCAAGAGACCCAGTACTTC. Translating it yields CASSYSGGQETQYF.

The chain recombines TRBV28 with TRBJ1-3; D not certain. CDR1 is MDHEN and CDR2 is SYDVKM in the germline V gene. The V gene lost 8 bases and the J gene lost 5 bases, with 7 bases spanning the gap. The CDR3 is 11 amino acids. CDR3 coding DNA: TGTGCCAGCTGGGAGAGAAACACCATATATTTT. Its protein is CASWERNTIYF.

The genes are TRBV5-1 and TRBJ1-3, with 7 bases that match TRBD1. Germline V gene data show CDR1 as SGHRS and CDR2 as YFSETQ. The CDR3 is 14 amino acids. J gave up 2 bases and V 4 bases, and 3 bases lay outside the gene matches. The CDR3 here is CASSPTGAGNTIYF. The CDR3 coding sequence is TGCGCCAGCAGCCCAACAGGGGCTGGAAACACCATATATTTT.

Concerning this clone itself: The junction shows a germline mismatch at one end, possibly a read error. Distinct nucleotide sequences in the sample also encode this CDR3. The chain is built from TRBV4-3 and TRBJ2-1; D may correspond to TRBD1 or TRBD2 (6 bases each). There are 18 residues in the CDR3. Germline V gene sequence: CDR1 LGHNA, CDR2 YSLEER. CDR3 region: CASSQEGLGGPGLNEQFF. CDR3 in DNA: TGCGCCAGTAGCCAAGAAGGCTTAGGGGGGCCGGGACTTAATGAGCAGTTCTTC.

The genes are TRBV29-1 and TRBJ2-4; D may correspond to TRBD1 or TRBD2 (5 bases each). Germline CDR1 is SQVTM and CDR2 is ANQGSEA. The CDR3 runs to 14 residues. Trimming took 4 bases from V and 5 from J, leaving 15 bases between them. The CDR3 is CSVVGPPGQNIQYF. CDR3 nucleotides: TGCAGCGTTGTTGGGCCCCCGGGACAAAACATTCAGTACTTC.

The V and J genes are TRBV27 and TRBJ2-3; D is tentatively TRBD1 or TRBD2 (5 bases each). This CDR3 region has 13 residues. V was trimmed by 4 bases and J by 6 bases, leaving 11 bases between them. Germline lookup yields CDR1 MNHEY and CDR2 SMNVEV (reference sequence). As DNA, the CDR3 is TGTGCCAGCAGTTGGGGACCCGGGGATACGCAGTATTTT. This gives the protein CASSWGPGDTQYF.

This clone has only one observation. This sequence joins TRBV6-1 and TRBJ2-3; 8 nucleotides line up with TRBD2. Germline-derived CDR1 and CDR2 are MNHNS and SASEGT. Trimming cost V 10 bases and J 1 base; bases outside gene matches: 7. The CDR3 length is 14 residues. CDR3 nucleotides: TGTGCCATGGGAAGCGGGGGTGGCACAGATACGCAGTATTTT. As protein: CAMGSGGGTDTQYF.

The chain joins TRBV5-5 to TRBJ2-2; 7 nucleotides line up with TRBD2. Germline values: CDR1 SGHKS, CDR2 YYEKEE (reference sequence). Trimming cost V 4 bases and J 0 bases; bases outside gene matches: 6. CDR3 length: 16 amino acids. The CDR3 loop reads CASSARGGPNTGELFF. The CDR3 region has the DNA TGTGCCAGCAGCGCGCGGGGAGGGCCGAACACCGGGGAGCTGTTTTTT.

Comment on this clone: Other DNA sequences in this sample translate to the same CDR3. This sequence joins TRBV7-3 and TRBJ1-1; weak D call: TRBD1 (6 bases). Trimming pared 2 bases from V and 6 bases from J, leaving 10 bases between. From germline, CDR1 is SGHTA and CDR2 FQGTGA. This CDR3 spans 13 amino acids. In DNA, the CDR3 is TGTGCCAGCAGCTTAGGGGGGCGGGCTGAAGCTTTCTTT. It is translated as CASSLGGRAEAFF.

For this clone: The sample has other DNA sequences that encode this CDR3 too. The chain employs TRBV18 and TRBJ2-1; D gene unclear. Germline V lookup: CDR1 KGHSH, CDR2 LQKENI. V was shortened by 2 bases and J by 7 bases, with 3 bases between the two germline ends. CDR3 size: 11 residues. The CDR3 protein is CASSPRNEQFF. The CDR3 DNA follows: TGTGCCAGCTCACCAAGGAATGAGCAGTTCTTC.

V and J are TRBV4-1 and TRBJ2-1; D perhaps matches TRBD2 (5 bases). The CDR3 extends over 13 amino acids. The V gene's germline CDR1 is MGHRA and CDR2 YSYEKL. With 1 base removed from V and 11 bases from J, the gap between germline ends came to 12 bases. CDR3 bases: TGCGCCAGCAGCCAAGGTTATGAGGGTAAGCAGTTCTTC. This sequence encodes CASSQGYEGKQFF.

The chain has TRBV5-4 and TRBJ1-4; possibly TRBD1 for D (5 bases). There are 16 residues in the CDR3. With 0 bases removed from V and 3 bases from J, the gap between germline ends came to 12 bases. Germline V gene lookup returns CDR1 SGHNT and CDR2 YYREEE (reference sequence). CDR3 amino acids: CASSLDGGSANEKLFF. CDR3 bases: TGTGCCAGCAGCTTGGATGGGGGTAGCGCTAATGAAAAACTGTTTTTT.

The rearrangement links TRBV5-1 to TRBJ2-7; 11 nucleotides match TRBD2. With 3 bases clipped from V and 7 bases from J, the junction kept 9 bases outside the gene matches. The CDR3 has 15 amino acids. Looked up from germline, CDR1 is SGHRS and CDR2 is YFSETQ. CDR3 region: CASSSRLAGSGEQYF. The CDR3 DNA follows: TGCGCCAGCAGCTCCCGACTAGCGGGGTCGGGAGAGCAGTACTTC. Variable domain in full (rest from reference TRBV5-1 and TRBJ2-7): KAGVTQTPRYLIKTRGQQVTLSCSPISGHRSVSWYQQTPGQGLQFLFEYFSETQRNKGNFPGRFSGRQFSNSRSEMNVSTLELGDSALYLCASSSRLAGSGEQYFGPGTRLTVT.

J is TRBJ1-5 and V is TRBV18, with TRBD1 matching over 8 bases. Germline V gives CDR1 KGHSH, CDR2 LQKENI. V gave up 5 bases and J gave up 8 bases; unmatched junction bases: 8. The CDR3 is 14 residues long. CDR3 in DNA: TGTGCCAGCTCAGAAGGACAGGGCGTAGAGCCCCAGCATTTT. It codes for CASSEGQGVEPQHF.

In its sample, this clone was seen a few times. One end of the junction is discordant with germline, which a read error may explain. The chain recombines TRBV5-1 with TRBJ1-1; D remains ambiguous. Germline CDR1 SGHRS, CDR2 YFSETQ. CDR3 length equals 10 residues. CDR3 loop: CASSPGVQTF. Written as DNA, the CDR3 is TGCGCCAGCAGCCCCGGGGTCCAGACGTTT.

The genes are TRBV21-1 and TRBJ2-7; TRBD2, the table's D call, lacks a check against the DNA. TRBV21-1 is shown as a pseudogene. The CDR3 has 17 residues. DNA for the CDR3: TGTGCCAGCAGCAAACTGAGCGGGAGAAGGGGCGCCTACGAGCAGTACTTC. It specifies CASSKLSGRRGAYEQYF.

The V gene is TRBV6-5, the J gene TRBJ1-3; D ambiguous. This CDR3 region has 15 residues. With 2 bases removed from V and 5 bases from J, the gap between germline ends came to 13 bases. The germline gives CDR1 MNHEY, CDR2 SVGAGI. The chain's CDR3 is CASSYGPGPRNTIYF. CDR3 nucleotide sequence: TGTGCCAGCAGTTACGGCCCGGGCCCGAGAAACACCATATATTTT.

This clone was found a few times. This chain joins TRBV18 and TRBJ1-5; TRBD1 might be the D (5 bases). This CDR3 comprises 15 residues. V dropped 5 bases and J dropped 2 bases, with 13 bases sitting between them. Germline lookup yields CDR1 KGHSH and CDR2 LQKENI. CDR3 coding DNA: TGTGCCAGCTCAATCATGGGGCTAGGCAATCAGCCCCAGCATTTT. It specifies CASSIMGLGNQPQHF.

In this sample, this clone turned up once. The chain couples TRBV4-1 to TRBJ1-1, with a possible D match to TRBD1 (6 bases). The germline V gene has CDR1 MGHRA and CDR2 YSYEKL. Trimming took 4 bases from V and 3 from J, leaving 15 bases between them. The length of the CDR3 is 15 residues. The CDR3 is CASSPLGAPYTEAFF. For the CDR3, the DNA is TGCGCCAGCAGCCCGTTGGGGGCCCCCTACACTGAAGCTTTCTTT.